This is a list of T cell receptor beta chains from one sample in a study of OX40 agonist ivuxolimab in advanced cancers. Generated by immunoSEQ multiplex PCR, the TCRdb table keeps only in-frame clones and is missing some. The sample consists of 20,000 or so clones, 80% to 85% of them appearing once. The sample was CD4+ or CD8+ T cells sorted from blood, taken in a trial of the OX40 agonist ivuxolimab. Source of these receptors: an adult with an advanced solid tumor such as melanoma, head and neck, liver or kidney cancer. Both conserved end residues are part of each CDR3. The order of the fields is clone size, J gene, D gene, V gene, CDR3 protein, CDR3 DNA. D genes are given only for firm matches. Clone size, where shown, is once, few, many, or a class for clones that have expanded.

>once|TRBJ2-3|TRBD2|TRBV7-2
CASSLISGRDTQYF
TGTGCCAGCAGCTTAATAAGCGGGAGAGATACGCAGTATTTT
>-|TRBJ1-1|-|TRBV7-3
CASSSLPRASNTEAFF
TGTGCCAGCAGCTCCCTGCCGAGGGCCTCGAACACTGAAGCTTTCTTT
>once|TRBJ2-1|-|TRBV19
CASTQPGGQNEQFF
TGTGCCAGTACCCAGCCTGGAGGACAGAATGAGCAGTTCTTC
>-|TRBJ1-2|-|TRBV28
CASSLGVPTMDGYTF
TGTGCCAGCAGTTTAGGGGTCCCCACGATGGATGGCTACACCTTC
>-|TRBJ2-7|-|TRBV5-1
CASSLGRGEQYF
TGCGCCAGCAGCTTGGGCCGGGGCGAGCAGTACTTC
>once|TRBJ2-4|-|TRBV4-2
CASSQDWLAKNIQYF
TGTGCCAGCAGCCAAGACTGGCTAGCCAAAAACATTCAGTACTTC
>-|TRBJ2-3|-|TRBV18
CASSPISLRTDTQYF
TGTGCCAGCTCCCCAATCAGTCTACGCACAGATACGCAGTATTTT
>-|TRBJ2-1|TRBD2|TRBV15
CATSRTLAGAGSYNEQFF
TGTGCCACCAGCAGGACCCTAGCGGGAGCGGGCTCCTACAATGAGCAGTTCTTC
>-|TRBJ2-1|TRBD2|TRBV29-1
CSVEVLAGSYNEQFF
TGCAGCGTTGAAGTACTAGCGGGCTCCTACAATGAGCAGTTCTTC
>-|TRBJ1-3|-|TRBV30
CAWSVDRGNTIYF
TGTGCCTGGAGTGTAGACAGGGGAAACACCATATATTTT
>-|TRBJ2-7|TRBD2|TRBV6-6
CASSLNSGSFYEQYF
TGTGCCAGCAGCCTCAATAGCGGGAGTTTCTACGAGCAGTACTTC
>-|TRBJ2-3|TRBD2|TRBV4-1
CASSQDRGGDTDTQYF
TGCGCCAGCAGCCAAGACCGGGGAGGGGACACAGATACGCAGTATTTT
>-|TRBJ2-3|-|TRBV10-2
CASSDSTDTQYF
TGCGCCAGCAGTGACAGCACAGATACGCAGTATTTT
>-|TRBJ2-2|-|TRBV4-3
CASSQVGGSDTGELFF
TGCGCCAGCAGCCAAGTTGGGGGGAGCGACACCGGGGAGCTGTTTTTT
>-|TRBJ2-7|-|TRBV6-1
CASSGALTEQYF
TGTGCCAGCAGTGGGGCGCTGACCGAGCAGTACTTC
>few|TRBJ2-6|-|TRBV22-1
CPGSARQLRTRAGFNSGANVLTF
TGTCCTGGGAGCGCACGTCAACTAAGGACCCGTGCCGGCTTTAACTCTGGGGCCAACGTCCTGACTTTC
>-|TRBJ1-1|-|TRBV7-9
CASSFMGGGTEAFF
TGTGCCAGCAGCTTTATGGGAGGGGGCACTGAAGCTTTCTTT
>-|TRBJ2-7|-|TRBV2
CASSVRTASYEQYF
TGTGCCAGCAGTGTTCGGACAGCCTCATACGAGCAGTACTTC
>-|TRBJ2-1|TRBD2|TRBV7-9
CASSLSGRVSQQFF
TGTGCCAGCAGCCTTAGCGGGAGGGTCAGCCAGCAGTTCTTC
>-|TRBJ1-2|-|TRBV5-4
CASRHRDHGYTF
TGTGCCAGCCGGCACAGGGACCATGGCTACACCTTC
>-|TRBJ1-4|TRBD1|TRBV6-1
CASSETGTLYEKLFF
TGTGCCAGCAGTGAGACAGGGACGTTATATGAAAAACTGTTTTTT
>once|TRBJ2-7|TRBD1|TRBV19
CASSIGGGTGTREQYF
TGTGCCAGTAGTATAGGAGGCGGGACAGGGACGCGCGAGCAGTACTTC
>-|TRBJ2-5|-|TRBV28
CASQWGRETQYF
TGTGCCAGCCAGTGGGGACGGGAGACCCAGTACTTC
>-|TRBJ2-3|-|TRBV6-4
CASSGQTGVTDTQYF
TGTGCCAGCAGCGGACAGACAGGAGTCACAGATACGCAGTATTTT
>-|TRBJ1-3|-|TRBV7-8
CASSSTDRSGNTIYF
TGTGCCAGCAGCTCGACGGACCGCTCTGGAAACACCATATATTTT
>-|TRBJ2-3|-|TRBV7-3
CASSFRAADTQYF
TGTGCCAGCAGCTTTAGGGCTGCAGATACGCAGTATTTT
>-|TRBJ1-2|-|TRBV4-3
CASSQVSGPCTF
TGCGCCAGCAGCCAAGTATCCGGCCCCTGCACCTTC
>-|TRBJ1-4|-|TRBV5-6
CASSLRRQATNEKLFF
TGTGCCAGCAGCTTGCGGCGGCAGGCAACTAATGAAAAACTGTTTTTT
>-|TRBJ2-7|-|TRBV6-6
CASSKPHGTWMKQYF
TGTGCCAGCAGCAAACCCCACGGGACATGGATGAAGCAGTACTTC
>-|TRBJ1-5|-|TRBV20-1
CSAPPQHF
TGCAGTGCTCCCCCCCAGCATTTT
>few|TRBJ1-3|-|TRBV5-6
CASSLLGSSGNTIYF
TGTGCCAGCAGCTTGCTCGGGAGCTCTGGAAACACCATATATTTT
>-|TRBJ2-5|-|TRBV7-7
CASSLGGQETQYF
TGTGCCAGCAGCCTAGGGGGGCAAGAGACCCAGTACTTC
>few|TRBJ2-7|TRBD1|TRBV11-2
CASSSTRQGFGYEQYF
TGTGCCAGCAGCTCAACCAGACAGGGCTTTGGCTACGAGCAGTACTTC
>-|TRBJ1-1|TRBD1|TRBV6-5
CASSTGQGNTEAFF
TGTGCCAGCAGCACTGGACAGGGAAACACTGAAGCTTTCTTT
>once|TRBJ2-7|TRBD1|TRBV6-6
CASSYPGQGKDEQYF
TGTGCCAGCAGTTACCCGGGACAGGGTAAGGACGAGCAGTACTTC
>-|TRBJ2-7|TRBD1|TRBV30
CASRDRGEDEQYF
TGTGCCTCGAGAGACAGGGGAGAGGACGAGCAGTACTTC
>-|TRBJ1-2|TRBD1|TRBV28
CASSLVQGFTSGYTF
TGTGCCAGCAGTTTAGTACAGGGGTTTACGAGTGGCTACACCTTC
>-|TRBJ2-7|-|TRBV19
CASSNGQAYEQYF
TGTGCCAGTAGCAATGGACAAGCCTACGAGCAGTACTTC
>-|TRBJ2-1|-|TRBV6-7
CASSYSIRYNEQFF
TGTGCCAGCAGTTACTCAATCCGCTACAATGAGCAGTTCTTC
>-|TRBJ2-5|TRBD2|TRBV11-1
CASSLGLAGVETQYF
TGTGCCAGCAGCTTAGGGCTAGCGGGAGTAGAGACCCAGTACTTC
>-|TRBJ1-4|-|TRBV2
CASSAAYEKLFF
TGTGCCAGCAGTGCGGCCTATGAAAAACTGTTTTTT
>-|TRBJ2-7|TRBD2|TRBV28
CASLGTSGTYEQYF
TGTGCCAGCCTGGGGACTAGCGGAACCTACGAGCAGTACTTC
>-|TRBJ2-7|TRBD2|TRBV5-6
CASSLGTSGKTYEQYF
TGTGCCAGCAGCTTGGGTACTAGCGGTAAAACCTACGAGCAGTACTTC
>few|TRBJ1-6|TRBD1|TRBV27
CASSWTGIGNSPLHF
TGTGCCAGCAGTTGGACAGGGATCGGAAATTCACCCCTCCACTTT
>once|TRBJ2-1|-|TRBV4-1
CASSQDVGEQFF
TGCGCCAGCAGCCAAGATGTAGGGGAGCAGTTCTTC
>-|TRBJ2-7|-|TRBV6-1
CASSEPSYEQYF
TGTGCCAGCAGTGAGCCCTCCTACGAGCAGTACTTC
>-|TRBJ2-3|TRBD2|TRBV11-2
CASSPRGGVVDTQYF
TGTGCCAGCAGCCCCCGGGGAGGGGTGGTAGATACGCAGTATTTT
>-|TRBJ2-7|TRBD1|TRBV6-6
CASRSPGQGPEQYF
TGTGCCAGCAGGTCCCCGGGACAGGGCCCAGAGCAGTACTTC
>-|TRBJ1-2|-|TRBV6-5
CASSQGGLLNYGYTF
TGTGCCAGCAGTCAAGGGGGGTTATTGAACTATGGCTACACCTTC
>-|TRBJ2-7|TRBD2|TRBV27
CASRGTSGRPWYEQYF
TGTGCCTCCAGGGGGACTAGCGGGAGGCCGTGGTACGAGCAGTACTTC
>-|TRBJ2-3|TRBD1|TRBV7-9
CASSLGTGSDTQYF
TGTGCCAGCAGCTTGGGGACAGGGTCAGATACGCAGTATTTT
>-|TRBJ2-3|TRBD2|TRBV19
CASSILGTSGRSDTQYF
TGTGCCAGTAGTATCCTTGGGACTAGCGGGAGGTCAGATACGCAGTATTTT
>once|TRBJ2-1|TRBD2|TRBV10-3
CAISDVTAGVKNEQFF
TGTGCCATCAGTGATGTAACGGCGGGAGTCAAAAATGAGCAGTTCTTC
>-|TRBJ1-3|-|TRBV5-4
CASSFYSARSGNTIYF
TGTGCCAGCAGCTTCTATTCGGCCCGCTCTGGAAACACCATATATTTT
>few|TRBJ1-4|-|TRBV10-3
CAISDPGTRNEKLFF
TGTGCCATCAGTGACCCCGGGACCCGGAATGAAAAACTGTTTTTT
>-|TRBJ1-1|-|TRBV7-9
CASLGRRDRPEAFF
TGTGCCAGCTTAGGTAGAAGAGACAGGCCTGAAGCTTTCTTT
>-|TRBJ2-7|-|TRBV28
CASSLGYEQYF
TGTGCCAGCAGTTTAGGTTACGAGCAGTACTTC
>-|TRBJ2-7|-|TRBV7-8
CASSLDPSVVEQYF
TGTGCCAGCAGCTTAGATCCTAGCGTGGTCGAGCAGTACTTC
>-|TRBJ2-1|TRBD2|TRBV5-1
CASSKGLAERAYNEQFF
TGCGCCAGCAGCAAAGGACTAGCGGAGAGAGCCTACAATGAGCAGTTCTTC